This T cell receptor beta chain was observed in a study of blood T cell repertoires in COVID-19. On the study more broadly: Sources were T cells, B-cell-depleted T cells, or PBMCs; the material itself was cDNA or gDNA.

CDR1 and CDR2 from the germline V gene are SGHNT and YYREEE (reference sequence). V was pared by 2 bases and J by 5 bases, with 5 bases of the junction left unmatched. This CDR3 has 14 amino acids. Repertoires were generated with immunoSEQ multiplex PCR, while TCRdb's copy carries only in-frame clones and drops some. Among approximately 38,000 clones listed, about 91% were seen once. This receptor was taken from an elderly woman with acute or convalescent COVID-19. Source material: peripheral blood. This chain joins TRBV5-4 and TRBJ2-5, with TRBD2 matching over 8 bases. CDR3 bases: TGTGCCAGCAGCTTTATGATAGCGGGGGAGACCCAGTACTTC. Its protein product is CASSFMIAGETQYF.